This TCR beta chain was identified during a study of T cells in tuberculosis. About the research overall: CD1B tetramers identified T cells specific for mycobacterial lipid GMM. Findings and limits, study-wide: GMM-specific TCRs were nearer to active tuberculosis alpha repertoires, suggesting expansion.

V shed 2 bases and J shed 8 bases, with 7 bases lying between them. Germline values: CDR1 SGDLS, CDR2 YYNGEE. The CDR3 loop spans 12 amino acids. On this clone: The target antigen is unknown.

TCRdb's copy holds only in-frame clones and misses some; the assay was immunoSEQ multiplex PCR. This sample yields about 9,200 clones, of which roughly 93% are seen a single time; roughly 13% belongs to the top ten. The J gene is TRBJ1-4, the V gene TRBV9; weak D call: TRBD1 (6 bases). Sample: PBMCs. The clonotype originates from an adult with tuberculosis. The CDR3 nucleotides read TGTGCCAGCAGCGTGGACAGCGAAAAACTGTTTTTT. Translating it yields CASSVDSEKLFF.